Listed below are T cell receptor beta chains from one sample, sequenced in a study of blood T cell repertoires in COVID-19. Sequencing was performed with immunoSEQ multiplex PCR; in TCRdb, only in-frame clones are kept and a portion is missing. The top ten hold about 1.3% of the sample, which has about 65,000 clones, roughly 90% seen once. Sequencing was performed on peripheral blood. The receptors stem from a man in his 60s with acute or convalescent COVID-19. Each CDR3 is given with its conserved first and last residue. Each record gives: D gene, V gene, J gene, clone size, CDR3 DNA, CDR3 protein. A D gene is named only where the DNA matches it firmly. A clone size is listed for some rows: how often the clone was seen (once, few, many), or a class if it is expanded.

D: TRBD1
V: TRBV5-1
J: TRBJ1-1
size: .
DNA: TGCGCCAGCAGCTTGGTTAAGGGCGGACAGGGAATCGGAGGAATGAACACTGAAGCTTTCTTT
CDR3: CASSLVKGGQGIGGMNTEAFF

D: .
V: TRBV24-1
J: TRBJ2-2
size: .
DNA: TGTGCCACCAGTGATTTGCAAAGGACAGCGAACACCGGGGAGCTGTTTTTT
CDR3: CATSDLQRTANTGELFF

D: TRBD1
V: TRBV24-1
J: TRBJ1-5
size: .
DNA: TGTGCCACCAGTGATGGGACAGGTTACAATCAGCCCCAGCATTTT
CDR3: CATSDGTGYNQPQHF

D: .
V: TRBV27
J: TRBJ2-5
size: once
DNA: TGTGCCAGCAGTTTCACCGCGGACACGCTCCACAGGGAGACCCAGTACTTC
CDR3: CASSFTADTLHRETQYF

D: TRBD1
V: TRBV5-4
J: TRBJ1-5
size: .
DNA: TGTGCCAGCAGCCGTCAGGGGGACGGCAATCAGCCCCAGCATTTT
CDR3: CASSRQGDGNQPQHF

D: TRBD1
V: TRBV4-1
J: TRBJ1-3
size: once
DNA: TGCGCCAGCAGCCAAGTCCCAGGGGGCGGGCGAAACACCATATATTTT
CDR3: CASSQVPGGGRNTIYF

D: TRBD1
V: TRBV30
J: TRBJ1-2
size: .
DNA: TGTGCCTGGAAATATCGGGACAGGGGGGGGAATGGCTACACCTTC
CDR3: CAWKYRDRGGNGYTF

D: .
V: TRBV18
J: TRBJ2-1
size: .
DNA: TGTGCCAGCTCACCAGAAGGCGGGTACAATGAGCAGTTCTTC
CDR3: CASSPEGGYNEQFF

D: TRBD1
V: TRBV7-9
J: TRBJ2-5
size: once
DNA: TGTGCCAGCAGCCGGACACCTGGACAGGGGTTGCTGCATGAGACCCAGTACTTC
CDR3: CASSRTPGQGLLHETQYF

D: TRBD1
V: TRBV29-1
J: TRBJ1-2
size: few
DNA: TGCAGCGTTGGGGAGTGGCGACAGGGGGCTTTTAATGGCTACACCTTC
CDR3: CSVGEWRQGAFNGYTF

D: .
V: TRBV5-1
J: TRBJ2-1
size: .
DNA: TGCGCCAGCAGCAACCAGGGGTACAATGAGCAGTTCTTC
CDR3: CASSNQGYNEQFF

D: .
V: TRBV6-6
J: TRBJ1-1
size: .
DNA: TGTGCCAGCAGTCCCCGGGCAGGGGCCTTGAACACTGAAGCTTTCTTT
CDR3: CASSPRAGALNTEAFF

D: .
V: TRBV15
J: TRBJ1-5
size: .
DNA: TGTGCCACCAGCAGAGTGGCGGGGAATTTCAATCAGCCCCAGCATTTT
CDR3: CATSRVAGNFNQPQHF

D: TRBD1
V: TRBV30
J: TRBJ1-2
size: .
DNA: TGTGCCCCGCACCTAAACAGGGGGCGAGGTGGCTATGGCTACACCTTC
CDR3: CAPHLNRGRGGYGYTF

D: .
V: TRBV19
J: TRBJ1-5
size: .
DNA: TGTGCCAGTACTAAACAGGGACAAAGTCAGCCCCAGCATTTT
CDR3: CASTKQGQSQPQHF

D: TRBD2
V: TRBV4-2
J: TRBJ2-3
size: once
DNA: TGTGCCAGCAGCGATTCCAGCGGGGGCACAGATACGCAGTATTTT
CDR3: CASSDSSGGTDTQYF

D: .
V: TRBV21-1
J: TRBJ2-7
size: once
DNA: TGTGCCAGCAGCAATATGTCCGGGACTAGCGGGGACTTAAGCTCCTACGAGCAGTACTTC
CDR3: CASSNMSGTSGDLSSYEQYF

D: .
V: TRBV6-5
J: TRBJ1-6
size: .
DNA: TGTGCCAGCAGTTGGAATAGACGGGGTAATTCACCCCTCCACTTT
CDR3: CASSWNRRGNSPLHF

D: .
V: TRBV4-1
J: TRBJ1-2
size: .
DNA: TGCGCCAGCAGCCAAAGATCGGGGGGATATGGCTACACCTTC
CDR3: CASSQRSGGYGYTF

D: TRBD1
V: TRBV7-9
J: TRBJ2-5
size: .
DNA: TGTGCCAGCAGCAGGACAGGGGGGAGTACGGAGACCCAGTACTTC
CDR3: CASSRTGGSTETQYF

D: .
V: TRBV5-1
J: TRBJ1-2
size: .
DNA: TGCGCCAGCAGCTTGGACAGCGGGTTGGGCTACACCTTC
CDR3: CASSLDSGLGYTF

D: .
V: TRBV30
J: TRBJ1-1
size: .
DNA: TGTGCCTGGAGTCCTCACGGCACTGAAGCTTTCTTT
CDR3: CAWSPHGTEAFF

D: .
V: TRBV4-1
J: TRBJ1-5
size: .
DNA: TGCGCCAGCAGCCAGACAGTCAATCAGCCCCAGCATTTT
CDR3: CASSQTVNQPQHF

D: TRBD1
V: TRBV25-1
J: TRBJ1-2
size: .
DNA: TGTGCCAGCAGGGAACAGGGGGCGACCTATGGCTACACCTTC
CDR3: CASREQGATYGYTF

D: TRBD1
V: TRBV6-5
J: TRBJ2-1
size: .
DNA: TGTGCCAGCATCAGGACAGGGGGGAATGAGCAGTTCTTC
CDR3: CASIRTGGNEQFF

D: .
V: TRBV3-1/TRBV3-2
J: TRBJ2-3
size: .
DNA: TGTGCCAGCAGCCGACACGGAGATACGCAGTATTTT
CDR3: CASSRHGDTQYF

D: .
V: TRBV10-2
J: TRBJ1-5
size: .
DNA: TGCGCCAGCCGACAGGGCAATCAGCCCCAGCATTTT
CDR3: CASRQGNQPQHF

D: TRBD1
V: TRBV10-3
J: TRBJ1-2
size: .
DNA: TGTGCCATCAGGATCGGACAGGACAGCAACTATGGCTACACCTTC
CDR3: CAIRIGQDSNYGYTF

D: .
V: TRBV3-1/TRBV3-2
J: TRBJ1-1
size: once
DNA: TGTGCCAGCAGCCCGACAGGCGGTTACACTGAAGCTTTCTTT
CDR3: CASSPTGGYTEAFF

D: TRBD2
V: TRBV7-7
J: TRBJ2-3
size: .
DNA: TGTGCCAGCAGCCCCCGACTAGCGGGGGTCACAGATACGCAGTATTTT
CDR3: CASSPRLAGVTDTQYF

D: .
V: TRBV15
J: TRBJ1-5
size: .
DNA: TGTGCCACCAGCAGAGGGACAGCAGACAATCAGCCCCAGCATTTT
CDR3: CATSRGTADNQPQHF

D: .
V: TRBV5-1
J: TRBJ2-1
size: .
DNA: TGCGCCAGCAGCTTGGGACGGGGAGAGGGTGAGCAGTTCTTC
CDR3: CASSLGRGEGEQFF

D: TRBD1
V: TRBV5-1
J: TRBJ1-2
size: .
DNA: TGCGCCAGCAGCCCTACAGGGGTGACGTATGGCTACACCTTC
CDR3: CASSPTGVTYGYTF

D: .
V: TRBV19
J: TRBJ2-2
size: .
DNA: TGTGCCAGTAGTAGTAACGGGGGGAACACCGGGGAGCTGTTTTTT
CDR3: CASSSNGGNTGELFF

D: .
V: TRBV6-5
J: TRBJ1-1
size: .
DNA: TGTGCCAGCAGGCAGGGGCTCATGAACACTGAAGCTTTCTTT
CDR3: CASRQGLMNTEAFF

D: .
V: TRBV6-5
J: TRBJ1-1
size: .
DNA: TGTGCCAGCAGTTACTCACGACGAGGCACTGAAGCTTTCTTT
CDR3: CASSYSRRGTEAFF

D: .
V: TRBV6-2/TRBV6-3
J: TRBJ1-1
size: .
DNA: TGTGCCAGCAGTTACGGGGGGGGTACGCCAACTGAAGCTTTCTTT
CDR3: CASSYGGGTPTEAFF

D: .
V: TRBV5-1
J: TRBJ2-7
size: .
DNA: TGCGCCAGCAGCTCCGGGGGAGGCAGGGAGGCCTACGAGCAGTACTTC
CDR3: CASSSGGGREAYEQYF

D: .
V: TRBV5-1
J: TRBJ1-2
size: .
DNA: TGCGCCAGCAGCTGGGTAGCGGGGGAAAGCTATGGCTACACCTTC
CDR3: CASSWVAGESYGYTF

D: TRBD1
V: TRBV24-1
J: TRBJ1-5
size: .
DNA: TGTGCCACCAGTGATTTGCCCGCGGACAGGGATGAAGTAGTACGTCAGCCCCAGCATTTT
CDR3: CATSDLPADRDEVVRQPQHF

D: .
V: TRBV5-8
J: TRBJ1-5
size: .
DNA: TGTGCCAGCAGCAAGAACCGGGCAGGGCTCAATCAGCCCCAGCATTTT
CDR3: CASSKNRAGLNQPQHF

D: .
V: TRBV9
J: TRBJ1-1
size: .
DNA: TGTGCCAGCAGCCGCGGTGTGAACACTGAAGCTTTCTTT
CDR3: CASSRGVNTEAFF

D: TRBD1
V: TRBV5-1
J: TRBJ2-3
size: .
DNA: TGCGCCAGCAGCTTGATCCAGGGGGTGGAAGATACGCAGTATTTT
CDR3: CASSLIQGVEDTQYF

D: TRBD1
V: TRBV6-5
J: TRBJ2-7
size: .
DNA: TGTGCCAGCAGTTACTCGAGACAGGGGTTTGGCGAGCAGTACTTC
CDR3: CASSYSRQGFGEQYF

D: TRBD2
V: TRBV6-1
J: TRBJ2-7
size: .
DNA: TGTGCCAGCAGTGAAACCGGGACTAGAGTTATATCCTACGAGCAGTACTTC
CDR3: CASSETGTRVISYEQYF

D: TRBD1
V: TRBV10-3
J: TRBJ1-2
size: .
DNA: TGTGCCATCAGTGACGGATCAGGGGGCCTTTATGGCTACACCTTC
CDR3: CAISDGSGGLYGYTF

D: .
V: TRBV29-1
J: TRBJ1-2
size: .
DNA: TGCAGCGTTGGGACAGTAGGTGGCTACACCTTC
CDR3: CSVGTVGGYTF

D: .
V: TRBV12-3/TRBV12-4
J: TRBJ2-2
size: .
DNA: TGTGCCAGCAGTTTGGTTTCCGGCGGGGAGCTGTTTTTT
CDR3: CASSLVSGGELFF

D: .
V: TRBV9
J: TRBJ2-1
size: once
DNA: TGTGCCAGCAGCGTATCCCTCGGTCACTACAATGAGCAGTTCTTC
CDR3: CASSVSLGHYNEQFF

D: .
V: TRBV9
J: TRBJ1-1
size: .
DNA: TGTGCCAGCAGCGTAGGTGGCAGCACTGAAGCTTTCTTT
CDR3: CASSVGGSTEAFF